This TCR beta chain was found in a study of blood T cell repertoires in COVID-19. Looking at the study overall: COVID-19 samples, acute and convalescent, were from the United States, Italy and Spain. The cDNA or gDNA used as material had been derived from T cells, B-cell-depleted T cells, or PBMCs.

Germline assignment: CDR1 ENHRY and CDR2 SYGVKD. The CDR3 is 18 amino acids. V gave up 2 bases and J gave up 0 bases; unmatched junction bases: 8. In the source study's methods: How many nucleated cells were present was estimated from reference gene primer amplification. Sequencing was performed with immunoSEQ multiplex PCR; in TCRdb, only in-frame clones are kept and a portion is missing. The V and J calls and clone size are taken from that table; D and trimming were inferred from the DNA. Here the sample spans 100,000 to 130,000 clones, 84% being singletons. The sequencing sample was made of peripheral blood. The origin of this receptor is a human donor in a cohort sampled during active COVID-19. This sequence joins TRBV10-3 and TRBJ1-3, with 9 bases aligning to TRBD1. CDR3: CAISETRTGASSGNTIYF. DNA for the CDR3: TGTGCCATCAGTGAGACAAGGACAGGGGCCTCCTCTGGAAACACCATATATTTT.